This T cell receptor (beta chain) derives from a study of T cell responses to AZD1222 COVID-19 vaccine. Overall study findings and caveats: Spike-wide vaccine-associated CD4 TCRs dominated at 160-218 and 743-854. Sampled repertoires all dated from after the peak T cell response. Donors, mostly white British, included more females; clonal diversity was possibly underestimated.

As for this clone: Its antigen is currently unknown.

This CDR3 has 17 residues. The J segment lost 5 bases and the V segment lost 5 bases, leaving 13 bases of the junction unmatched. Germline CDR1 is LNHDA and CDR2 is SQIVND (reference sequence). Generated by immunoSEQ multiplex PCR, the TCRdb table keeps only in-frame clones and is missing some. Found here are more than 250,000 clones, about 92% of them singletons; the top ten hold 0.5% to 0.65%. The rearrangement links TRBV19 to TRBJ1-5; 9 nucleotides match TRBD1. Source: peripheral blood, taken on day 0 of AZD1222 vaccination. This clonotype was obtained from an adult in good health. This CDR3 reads CASSFRGTGRSDQPQHF. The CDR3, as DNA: TGTGCCAGTAGTTTCAGGGGGACAGGGAGGAGTGATCAGCCCCAGCATTTT.